One sample yielded the 8 T cell receptor beta chains listed below, sequenced in a study of shared clonotypes between healthy human individuals. Sequencing was performed with immunoSEQ multiplex PCR; in TCRdb, only in-frame clones are kept and a portion is missing. The table shows 640,000 or so clones, with about 78% occurring only once. Sequenced: memory CD4+ T cells sorted from blood. Subset indicated: CD45RA-negative fraction. The receptors originated from a woman aged 30 to 39 in good health.

The rearrangement joins TRBV30 to TRBJ1-5; no reliable D call. The CDR3 extends over 15 amino acids. CDR1 and CDR2 (germline): GTSNPN, SVGIG (reference sequence). Trimming removed 1 base at V and 0 bases at J, with 10 bases between. CDR3 bases: TGTGCCTGGAGTGGTCGGCCCTATAGCAATCAGCCCCAGCATTTT. This translates into CAWSGRPYSNQPQHF.

As for this clone: It may be a read error: a sequence one base away is much more abundant. This chain links TRBV7-8 with TRBJ2-1; D gene uncertain. Trimming left V 0 bases short and J 6 bases short, with 0 bases between. From germline, CDR1 is SGHVS and CDR2 FQNEAQ. The CDR3 consists of 11 residues. CDR3 sequence: CASSLANEQFF. CDR3 bases: TGTGCCAGCAGCTTAGCCAATGAGCAGTTCTTC. The entire variable domain, with the rest obtained from reference TRBV7-8 and TRBJ2-1, is as follows: GAGVSQSPRYKVAKRGQDVALRCDPISGHVSLFWYQQALGQGPEFLTYFQNEAQLDKSGLPSDRFFAERPEGSVSTLKIQRTQQEDSAVYLCASSLANEQFFGPGTRLTVL.

The J gene is TRBJ2-7, the V gene TRBV7-2, with 14 bases identical to TRBD2. The CDR3 is 15 amino acids. The germline V gene has CDR1 SGHTA and CDR2 FQGNSA. The junction had 3 bases not matched to a gene; V was cut back by 5 bases and J by 3 bases. CDR3 loop: CASSGGTSGSYEQYF. DNA for the CDR3: TGTGCCAGCAGCGGGGGGACTAGCGGGAGCTACGAGCAGTACTTC.

This clone was detected many times. The V gene is TRBV28, the J gene TRBJ2-1; 7 bases agree with TRBD2. V was clipped by 3 bases and J by 3 bases; unmatched bases: 11. The CDR3 extends over 17 amino acids. Germline V gene sequence: CDR1 MDHEN, CDR2 SYDVKM. In DNA, the CDR3 is TGTGCCAGCAGTTTCCCCTCCAAGACTAGCATCTACAATGAGCAGTTCTTC. Amino acid sequence: CASSFPSKTSIYNEQFF.

Points on this clone: A single base is all that separates this from a far larger clone, so a read error is likely. The CDR3 DNA reads TGTGCCAGCAGCATACAGGGGGACTCCTACGAGCAGTACTTC. As protein: CASSIQGDSYEQYF. V gene TRBV11-2 combines with J gene TRBJ2-7; 8 nucleotides align to TRBD1. The germline CDR1 and CDR2 sequences are SGHAT and FQNNGV. Germline trimming cut 5 bases from V and 0 bases from J; bases unmatched to any gene: 3. CDR3 length: 14 amino acids.

This chain connects TRBV4-1 to TRBJ2-7, with 12 bases identical to TRBD2. The germline V gene has CDR1 MGHRA and CDR2 YSYEKL. Unmatched junction bases numbered 14, after V lost 0 bases and J lost 5 bases. This CDR3 has 19 amino acids. In DNA form, the CDR3 reads TGCGCCAGCAGCCAAGATAGGTGGGGGAGACTAGCGGGAGCAAACGAGCAGTACTTC. It specifies CASSQDRWGRLAGANEQYF.

This clone was picked up a small number of times. The genes are TRBV11-2 and TRBJ1-4; 8 bases map to TRBD1. Per the germline V gene, CDR1 is SGHAT and CDR2 is FQNNGV. Losses at the gene ends were 1 base for V and 7 bases for J; bases not matched to a gene: 5. CDR3 length: 15 amino acids. Here the CDR3 DNA reads TGTGCCAGCAGCTTAGGCGACAGGGGCGCTGAAAAACTGTTTTTT. The encoded protein is CASSLGDRGAEKLFF. The full variable domain, its missing parts supplied by reference TRBV11-2 and TRBJ1-4, is EAGVAQSPRYKIIEKRQSVAFWCNPISGHATLYWYQQILGQGPKLLIQFQNNGVVDDSQLPKDRFSAERLKGVDSTLKIQPAKLEDSAVYLCASSLGDRGAEKLFFGSGTQLSVL.

Comments on this clone: This may come from a read error, since a much larger clone is one base off. This chain joins TRBV10-1 and TRBJ2-2, with 7 bases that match TRBD1. Unmatched junction bases numbered 4, after V lost 6 bases and J lost 0 bases. This CDR3 comprises 15 residues. CDR1 and CDR2 from the germline V gene are WNHNN and SYGVQD (reference sequence). The CDR3 reads CASSPGTANTGELFF. The DNA for the CDR3 is TGCGCCAGCAGCCCCGGGACAGCGAACACCGGGGAGCTGTTTTTT.